This passage covers 4 T cell receptor beta chains from one sample sequenced in a study of beta chain features in type 1 diabetes. The entirety of the isolated RNA underwent reverse transcription, so expressed TCRB transcripts were sequenced. The protocol was immunoSEQ multiplex PCR, while the TCRdb copy is restricted to in-frame clones and leaves out a portion. Of around 690,000 clones listed, around 12% were seen once; the top ten hold more than 0.1%. The antigens of these receptors remain unknown. Findings of the study overall: In all four CD4+ subsets, TCRB CDR3 length was significantly, moderately reduced in type 1 diabetes.

The sample comprised naive CD4+ T cells from blood. Every receptor here comes from a man aged 25 to 45 with type 1 diabetes.

This clone appeared a few times. This sequence joins TRBV14 and TRBJ2-1; TRBD2 agrees at 11 bases. Trimming removed 1 base from V and 3 bases from J; junction bases left unmatched: 2. Germline CDR1 is SGHDN and CDR2 is FVKESK. This CDR3 spans 16 amino acids. CDR3 residues: CASSQVGLADYNEQFF. The CDR3 DNA reads TGTGCCAGCAGCCAAGTGGGACTAGCGGACTACAATGAGCAGTTCTTC.

The chain links TRBV29-1 to TRBJ2-7; perhaps TRBD1 as D (5 bases). Germline CDR1 is SQVTM and CDR2 is ANQGSEA. The CDR3 contains 11 residues. V gave up 4 bases and J gave up 4 bases, with 8 bases separating them. CDR3 sequence (DNA): TGCAGCGTTGGACAGCCATACGAGCAGTACTTC. Residues: CSVGQPYEQYF.

CDR3 bases: TGTGCCAGCAGCTTAGTCGCTGGGGCCGGTATCAATGAGCAGTTCTTC. Protein sequence: CASSLVAGAGINEQFF. The chain has TRBV7-9 and TRBJ2-1; the D gene is possibly TRBD1 (5 bases). The CDR3 extends over 16 amino acids. The germline V gene encodes CDR1 SEHNR and CDR2 FQNEAQ (reference sequence). V was clipped by 1 base and J by 6 bases, with 16 bases between them.

The chain uses TRBV28 and TRBJ2-5; D is undetermined. The DNA end is a closer match to TRBJ2-7, so the J assignment may be wrong. The CDR3 runs to 11 residues. The germline V gene has CDR1 MDHEN and CDR2 SYDVKM. CDR3 coding DNA: TGTGCCAGCACTTTGGAAAACGAGCAGTACTTC. Its protein product is CASTLENEQYF.